These 32 T cell receptor beta chains share one sample of origin, sequenced in a study of blood T cell repertoires in COVID-19. Libraries were prepared by immunoSEQ multiplex PCR; TCRdb keeps only in-frame clonotypes and omits some of them. Found here are 250,000 to 350,000 clones, 65% to 85% of them singletons; the top ten hold more than 1.1%. Material: peripheral blood. Receptors were obtained from a human donor with COVID-19, enrolled during active disease. The donor label of this sample is uncertain.

J is TRBJ2-2 and V is TRBV19; a possible D gene is TRBD1 (6 bases). Trimming took off 5 bases at V and 4 bases at J, with 11 bases between the two ends. The CDR3 length is 14 residues. Germline V gene data show CDR1 as LNHDA and CDR2 as SQIVND (reference sequence). CDR3 nucleotides: TGTGCCAGTAGTCCCGGACAGTTCACCGGGGAGCTGTTTTTT. This translates into CASSPGQFTGELFF.

The genes are TRBV24-1 and TRBJ2-3; D possibly corresponds to TRBD2 (5 bases). The CDR3 has 15 residues. V was shortened by 1 base and J by 3 bases, with 10 bases between the two germline ends. From germline, CDR1 is KGHDR and CDR2 SFDVKD. This CDR3 reads CATSDFRGSTDTQYF. The CDR3 DNA reads TGTGCCACCAGTGATTTTCGGGGTTCTACAGATACGCAGTATTTT.

The chain couples TRBV7-9 to TRBJ1-2; 12 bases are a match to TRBD1. The CDR3 is made up of 16 amino acids. Germline values: CDR1 SEHNR, CDR2 FQNEAQ (reference sequence). V was clipped by 3 bases and J by 6 bases; unmatched bases: 8. This CDR3 reads CASSFGTGGARDGYTF. DNA of the CDR3: TGTGCCAGCAGCTTCGGGACAGGGGGCGCTAGGGATGGCTACACCTTC.

The chain links TRBV9 to TRBJ1-4, with D tentatively TRBD1 (5 bases). In germline, CDR1 is SGDLS, CDR2 YYNGEE. Deletions cut 4 bases from V and 3 bases from J, with 10 bases between. The CDR3 sequence is 14 residues long. The CDR3 is CASSQGLSNEKLFF. CDR3 DNA sequence: TGTGCCAGCAGCCAGGGACTTTCTAATGAAAAACTGTTTTTT.

This clone has a single count. The V and J genes are TRBV27 and TRBJ1-3; 9 positions agree with TRBD1. Germline values: CDR1 MNHEY, CDR2 SMNVEV (reference sequence). The CDR3 sequence is 14 residues long. Germline trimming cut 5 bases from V and 4 bases from J; bases unmatched to any gene: 3. The chain's CDR3 is CASSPGTGGNTIYF. The CDR3 nucleotides read TGTGCCAGCAGTCCGGGGACAGGGGGAAACACCATATATTTT.

This clone was detected once. The chain recombines TRBV11-2 with TRBJ2-2; 7 nucleotides align to TRBD1. CDR3 length: 14 amino acids. Germline V gene sequence: CDR1 SGHAT, CDR2 FQNNGV. V dropped 4 bases and J dropped 7; count of bases not matched to a gene: 6. CDR3 coding DNA: TGTGCCAGCAGCTCAGACAGGGACAGCGGGGAGCTGTTTTTT. Translating it yields CASSSDRDSGELFF.

This clone was seen only once. V gene TRBV11-3 combines with J gene TRBJ2-1; 9 bases are shared with TRBD1. This CDR3 has 14 residues. Trimming at V came to 0 bases and at J to 10 bases, leaving 4 bases not matched to a gene. Germline V gene lookup returns CDR1 SGHNT and CDR2 YENEEA. CDR3 residues: CASSLDGGQGEQFF. Here the CDR3 DNA reads TGTGCCAGCAGCTTAGACGGTGGACAGGGGGAGCAGTTCTTC.

The chain carries TRBV5-1 and TRBJ2-7; TRBD2 matches at 10 bases. The V gene's germline CDR1 is SGHRS and CDR2 YFSETQ. J was trimmed by 12 bases and V by 0 bases; bases with no gene match: 15. This CDR3 comprises 16 residues. CDR3 residues: CASSLDTPGTSEWRYF. CDR3 bases: TGCGCCAGCAGCTTGGATACCCCCGGGACTAGCGAGTGGCGGTACTTC.

V is TRBV6-5 and J is TRBJ2-1; 13 nucleotides align to TRBD2. The CDR3 length is 15 residues. Germline V gene data show CDR1 as MNHEY and CDR2 as SVGAGI. V shed 5 bases, J shed 8 bases, and the junction held 6 bases outside the gene matches. The CDR3 DNA is TGTGCCAGCAGTAACGGACTAGCGGGAGCTTATGAGCAGTTCTTC. Translating gives CASSNGLAGAYEQFF.

This rearrangement joins TRBV7-2 to TRBJ1-6; 8 bases agree with TRBD1. Germline V gene sequence: CDR1 SGHTA, CDR2 FQGNSA. V shed 1 base and J 6 bases; nucleotides not matched to a gene: 2. CDR3 length equals 15 residues. DNA for the CDR3: TGTGCCAGCAGCTTAGAGACAGGGGCTAATTCACCCCTCCACTTT. It codes for CASSLETGANSPLHF.

This clone was detected only a few times. The chain has TRBV6-5 and TRBJ1-2; possibly TRBD1 for D (5 bases). Trimming removed 7 bases at V and 3 bases at J, with 15 bases between. Germline CDR1 and CDR2: MNHEY and SVGAGI. The CDR3 runs to 14 residues. The CDR3 coding sequence is TGTGCCAGCACCAGGGATGGGGGGGACTATGGCTACACCTTC. It encodes CASTRDGGDYGYTF.

The chain couples TRBV7-2 to TRBJ2-7; 11 bases agree with TRBD2. The J segment lost 5 bases and the V segment lost 5 bases, leaving 14 bases of the junction unmatched. The CDR3 totals 17 residues. Germline assignment: CDR1 SGHTA and CDR2 FQGNSA. The CDR3 is CASSETGTSGRRDEQYF. The CDR3 DNA reads as TGTGCCAGCAGCGAGACCGGGACTAGCGGCCGAAGGGACGAGCAGTACTTC.

This chain joins TRBV6-5 and TRBJ2-7, with TRBD1 matching over 9 bases. Germline CDR1 MNHEY, CDR2 SVGAGI. This CDR3 region has 15 residues. V shed 0 bases, J shed 3 bases, and the junction held 3 bases outside the gene matches. The CDR3 DNA reads TGTGCCAGCAGTTACTCCCGGGACAGGGACTACGAGCAGTACTTC. This encodes CASSYSRDRDYEQYF.

Notes on this clone: At one of its ends the junction is not consistent with the germline gene, which may arise from a read error. The chain employs TRBV15 and TRBJ2-6; D is unclear. The CDR3 has 19 amino acids. Germline V CDR1 and CDR2: LNHNV, YYDKDF (reference sequence). CDR3 coding DNA: TGTGCCACCATCAGAAAAGATCTTACCCTGAGCTCTGGGGCCAACGTCCTGACTTTC. This translates into CATIRKDLTLSSGANVLTF.

The J gene is TRBJ1-5, the V gene TRBV19; D is ambiguous. Deletions cut 5 bases from V and 7 bases from J, with 18 bases between. CDR1 is LNHDA, CDR2 SQIVND, per germline (reference sequence). The CDR3 runs 15 residues. The CDR3 bases are TGTGCCAGTAGTCCCTCGATTACTGGTCAACAGCCCCAGCATTTT. The encoded protein is CASSPSITGQQPQHF.

As to this clone: The DNA is left out, because the CDR3 cannot be placed on it with certainty; the CDR3 is given as TCRdb lists it. The chain couples TRBV20-1 to TRBJ2-7; the table names TRBD2, a call not compared with the DNA. The CDR3 contains 11 residues when both ends are counted. Looked up from germline, CDR1 is DFQATT and CDR2 is SNEGSKA (reference sequence). CDR3 protein: CSVLRAYEQYF.

The chain recombines TRBV9 with TRBJ2-1; TRBD2 matches at 7 bases. This CDR3 comprises 17 residues. CDR1 SGDLS and CDR2 YYNGEE come from the germline V gene. V lost 0 bases to trimming and J lost 2 bases; unmatched junction nucleotides: 8. In nucleotides, the CDR3 is TGTGCCAGCAGCGTAGGTGTCCTAGCGGCGGCCTACAATGAGCAGTTCTTC. Its translation: CASSVGVLAAAYNEQFF.

This sequence joins TRBV24-1 and TRBJ1-4; TRBD1 matches 7 bases. V shed 7 bases and J 4 bases; nucleotides not matched to a gene: 2. The V gene's germline CDR1 is KGHDR and CDR2 SFDVKD. This CDR3 is built from 13 residues. CDR3: CATRAGGNEKLFF. CDR3 nucleotide sequence: TGTGCCACCAGGGCAGGGGGTAATGAAAAACTGTTTTTT.

The rearrangement joins TRBV6-5 to TRBJ1-1; D is unresolved. CDR3 size: 13 residues. V lost 0 bases and J 3 bases, leaving 5 bases between the germline ends. Germline-derived CDR1 and CDR2 are MNHEY and SVGAGI. This CDR3 reads CASSYSPDTEAFF. CDR3 DNA sequence: TGTGCCAGCAGTTACTCGCCAGACACTGAAGCTTTCTTT.

J is TRBJ2-5 and V is TRBV6-5; perhaps TRBD1 as D (6 bases). V gave up 2 bases and J gave up 7 bases, with 11 bases separating them. The V gene's germline CDR1 is MNHEY and CDR2 SVGAGI. The CDR3 covers 13 residues. CDR3 sequence reads: CASSYRQDRTQYF. CDR3 nucleotides: TGTGCCAGCAGTTACCGCCAGGACAGGACCCAGTACTTC.

The gene calls are TRBV5-1 and TRBJ2-3; no firm D call. The length of the CDR3 is 14 residues. The germline gives CDR1 SGHRS, CDR2 YFSETQ. Trimming removed 0 bases from V and 4 bases from J, with 9 bases in between. CDR3 loop: CASSLGQDSDTQYF. The CDR3 DNA reads as TGCGCCAGCAGCTTGGGGCAGGATTCAGATACGCAGTATTTT. Complete variable domain (other parts from reference TRBV5-1 and TRBJ2-3): KAGVTQTPRYLIKTRGQQVTLSCSPISGHRSVSWYQQTPGQGLQFLFEYFSETQRNKGNFPGRFSGRQFSNSRSEMNVSTLELGDSALYLCASSLGQDSDTQYFGPGTRLTVL.

The rearrangement joins TRBV19 to TRBJ1-5, with D hard to call. The V gene's germline CDR1 is LNHDA and CDR2 SQIVND (reference sequence). Trimming stripped 3 bases from V and 5 bases from J, with 8 bases between. This CDR3 comprises 13 residues. CDR3 nucleotides: TGTGCCAGTAGTATTGGCGGGGATCAGCCCCAGCATTTT. Translated: CASSIGGDQPQHF.

J is TRBJ2-1 and V is TRBV18, with 7 bases fitting TRBD2. The V segment lost 2 bases and the J segment 2 bases; nucleotides outside the gene matches: 6. Germline CDR1 KGHSH, CDR2 LQKENI. This CDR3 spans 16 amino acids. CDR3 sequence reads: CASSPSGGSAYNEQFF. In DNA form, the CDR3 reads TGTGCCAGCTCACCATCCGGGGGGAGCGCCTACAATGAGCAGTTCTTC.

The J gene is TRBJ1-1, the V gene TRBV25-1; 9 positions match TRBD1. The CDR3 spans 16 residues. Germline lookup yields CDR1 MGHDK and CDR2 SYGVNS. J was trimmed by 9 bases and V by 4 bases; bases with no gene match: 15. CDR3 nucleotide sequence: TGTGCCAGCAGTGCTCAAACCCCCGCCGGGACAGGGAAAGCTTTCTTT. Translated, it gives CASSAQTPAGTGKAFF.

The chain recombines TRBV28 with TRBJ1-4, with 8 bases matching TRBD1. V lost 3 bases to trimming and J lost 4 bases; unmatched junction nucleotides: 1. The CDR3 is 14 amino acids. Germline CDR1 reads MDHEN; CDR2 reads SYDVKM. The CDR3 sequence is CASSFGQGNEKLFF. CDR3 sequence (DNA): TGTGCCAGCAGTTTTGGACAGGGTAATGAAAAACTGTTTTTT.

V is TRBV5-1 and J is TRBJ2-4; TRBD2 agrees at 7 bases. The CDR3 length is 13 residues. With V trimmed by 0 bases and J by 9 bases, 3 bases remained unmatched. The germline CDR1 and CDR2 sequences are SGHRS and YFSETQ. CDR3: CASSLAPGGIQYF. CDR3 DNA sequence: TGCGCCAGCAGCTTGGCCCCGGGGGGCATTCAGTACTTC.

The chain has TRBV7-9 and TRBJ2-3; 11 nucleotides line up with TRBD2. The germline V gene encodes CDR1 SEHNR and CDR2 FQNEAQ (reference sequence). With 1 base clipped from V and 3 bases from J, the junction kept 9 bases outside the gene matches. The CDR3 has 18 amino acids. The CDR3 loop reads CASSLDLLAGGETDTQYF. CDR3 coding DNA: TGTGCCAGCAGCTTAGATCTCCTAGCGGGAGGAGAAACAGATACGCAGTATTTT.

This rearrangement joins TRBV28 to TRBJ2-7; 7 nucleotides line up with TRBD2. The CDR3 is 13 amino acids. The V gene's germline CDR1 is MDHEN and CDR2 SYDVKM. V was pared by 3 bases and J by 7 bases, with 6 bases of the junction left unmatched. The CDR3 DNA reads as TGTGCCAGCAGTTTGACGGGAGGTCGGGAGCAGTACTTC. This sequence encodes CASSLTGGREQYF.

The chain employs TRBV19 and TRBJ2-7; possibly TRBD2 for D (6 bases). The CDR3 consists of 14 residues. Germline assignment: CDR1 LNHDA and CDR2 SQIVND (reference sequence). V was trimmed by 4 bases and J by 0 bases, leaving 10 bases between them. CDR3 nucleotide sequence: TGTGCCAGTAGTAGAGTTAGCGGCTCCTACGAGCAGTACTTC. Encoded protein: CASSRVSGSYEQYF.

The J gene is TRBJ1-4, the V gene TRBV6-5, with a weak D call TRBD1 (6 bases). Trimming left V 0 bases short and J 7 bases short, with 12 bases between. The CDR3 totals 15 residues. Germline assignment: CDR1 MNHEY and CDR2 SVGAGI. The CDR3 spells CASSYSSRGVEKLFF. The CDR3 bases are TGTGCCAGCAGTTACTCGAGCAGGGGTGTTGAAAAACTGTTTTTT.

The CDR3 loop reads CASSLSPRADTGELFF. The CDR3 DNA reads TGCGCCAGCAGCTTAAGTCCCAGGGCGGACACCGGGGAGCTGTTTTTT. This sequence joins TRBV5-1 and TRBJ2-2; TRBD1 is a possible D gene (5 bases). Trimming removed 2 bases at V and 3 bases at J, with 14 bases between. CDR1 and CDR2 (germline): SGHRS, YFSETQ. CDR3 length: 16 residues. Based on the CDR3 plus reference TRBV5-1 and TRBJ2-2, the full variable domain is KAGVTQTPRYLIKTRGQQVTLSCSPISGHRSVSWYQQTPGQGLQFLFEYFSETQRNKGNFPGRFSGRQFSNSRSEMNVSTLELGDSALYLCASSLSPRADTGELFFGEGSRLTVL.

The chain joins TRBV27 to TRBJ2-7; 7 bases map to TRBD2. Trimming cost V 6 bases and J 1 base; bases outside gene matches: 6. The germline gives CDR1 MNHEY, CDR2 SMNVEV (reference sequence). This CDR3 is 14 amino acids long. The CDR3 spells CASRLGGGSYEQYF. The CDR3 DNA reads TGTGCCAGCAGGCTGGGCGGGGGATCCTACGAGCAGTACTTC.